This T cell receptor (beta chain) was sequenced in a study of vaccination effects on CD4 cells after COVID-19. Across the study: At 16 days and at one week before vaccination, samples were given by two convalescent patients. Wells each received under 2.5 million PBMC, cultured with around 9.6 IU/ml IL-2 and approximately 10 ug/ml peptides.

Data came from immunoSEQ multiplex PCR; TCRdb stores just in-frame clones and leaves some out. Seen here are 50,000 to 70,000 clones, approximately 72% observed once, and the top ten hold approximately 24%. V gave up 5 bases and J gave up 3 bases; unmatched junction bases: 10. This CDR3 contains 17 residues. Germline assignment: CDR1 SGHNT and CDR2 YENEEA. Findings and caveats of the study: The post-vaccine spike-reactive clones of convalescents showed a predominance of new vaccine-induced clones.

Comment on this clone: The antigen is unknown.

CD4+ T cells were isolated after around 9 days of culture. Each culture had half its medium swapped for IL-2 medium on days 3 and 7. The specimen was CD4+ T cells from PBMCs cultured without peptide, collected before COVID-19 vaccination. This sequence originates from a human donor who had a prior SARS-CoV-2 infection. The rearrangement joins TRBV11-3 to TRBJ2-7, with 13 bases matching TRBD2. The CDR3 loop reads CASSRSRTSGSIYEQYF. Written as DNA, the CDR3 is TGTGCCAGCAGCCGCTCTCGGACTAGCGGGAGTATCTACGAGCAGTACTTC.